Following are 7 T cell receptor beta chains from one sample sequenced in a study of human T cells and chemical hapten exposure. TCRdb itself ran the RACE reads through MiXCR, one entry per CDR3 protein. Altogether hundreds of thousands of distinct CDR3 sequences are present, nearly 6.5% being singletons, with the ten largest covering about 5.4%. Time point denoted: patch test 2, 6 weeks after DPC sensitization. The treatment here: therapeutic diphenylcyclopropenone sensitization with weekly scalp DPC. Sequences were derived from whole blood, sampled in connection with sensitization to the hapten diphenylcyclopropenone (DPC). All receptors come from a woman younger than 30 with alopecia areata. Some clones in this sample may be carry-over from other donors' samples.

This clonotype was picked up a small number of times. The chain uses TRBV7-6 and TRBJ1-4, with unresolved D. Trimming shortened V by 6 bases and J by 8 bases, and 16 bases separated the two germline ends. Germline CDR1 reads SGHVS; CDR2 reads FNYEAQ. This CDR3 is built from 14 residues. The CDR3 nucleotides read TGTGCCAGCAGTCCGACAAATACCGGGGAAAAACTGTTTTTT. It is translated as CASSPTNTGEKLFF.

This clonotype showed up just a few times. This chain connects TRBV20-1 to TRBJ1-6, with a possible D match to TRBD1 (5 bases). This CDR3 comprises 14 residues. V was trimmed by 6 bases and J by 7 bases, leaving 16 bases between them. Germline assignment: CDR1 DFQATT and CDR2 SNEGSKA (reference sequence). CDR3 nucleotides: TGCAGTGCCATAGCAGGGCGGAAGAATTCACCCCTCCACTTT. Protein product: CSAIAGRKNSPLHF.

The chain couples TRBV11-2 to TRBJ1-5, with TRBD1 identical over 7 bases. Germline assignment: CDR1 SGHAT and CDR2 FQNNGV. The length of the CDR3 is 12 residues. The V segment lost 8 bases and the J segment 5 bases; nucleotides outside the gene matches: 3. The chain's CDR3 is CASRQGYQPQHF. In DNA form, the CDR3 reads TGTGCCAGCCGACAGGGATATCAGCCCCAGCATTTT.

The J gene is TRBJ2-5, the V gene TRBV5-1; D gene ambiguous. This CDR3 contains 15 residues. V was cut by 2 bases and J by 0 bases, with 11 bases left in between. The germline CDR1 and CDR2 sequences are SGHRS and YFSETQ. As DNA, the CDR3 is TGCGCCAGCAGCTTAGCCCTAGGGAACCAAGAGACCCAGTACTTC. Protein: CASSLALGNQETQYF.

This clonotype has more than one count but fewer than ten. The chain has TRBV6-2 or TRBV6-3 and TRBJ1-1; D is perhaps TRBD1 (5 bases). Germline CDR1 and CDR2: MNHEY and SVGEGT. The CDR3 covers 18 residues. V lost 4 bases, J lost 3 bases, and 24 bases lay in between. CDR3 loop: CASSSWAGKSSVDTEAFF. CDR3 in DNA: TGTGCCAGCAGTTCTTGGGCAGGGAAGTCCTCCGTGGACACTGAAGCTTTCTTT.

This clonotype was observed at least ten times. V gene TRBV7-9 combines with J gene TRBJ1-6; D unclear. Trimming left V 6 bases short and J 10 bases short, with 19 bases between. CDR3 size: 15 residues. Per the germline V gene, CDR1 is SEHNR and CDR2 is FQNEAQ (reference sequence). CDR3 nucleotide sequence: TGTGCCAGCAGAACCCAGACCGAGCTCGAGTCACCCCTCCACTTT. Its translation: CASRTQTELESPLHF.

The rearrangement links TRBV2 to TRBJ2-7; no clear D gene. Trimming cost V 8 bases and J 5 bases, with 10 bases left between them. The germline gives CDR1 SNHLY, CDR2 FYNNEI. The CDR3 contains 11 residues. Here the CDR3 reads CASRAGNEQYF. Here the CDR3 DNA reads TGTGCCAGCCGGGCAGGTAACGAGCAGTACTTC.